This is a list of T cell receptor beta chains from one sample in a study of cytomegalovirus exposure and HLA in healthy donors. The repertoire was sequenced with immunoSEQ multiplex PCR; TCRdb's copy has only in-frame clones and lacks some. The sample shows fewer than 150,000 clones, roughly 65% of them seen only once. The material sequenced was PBMCs. All receptors derive from a woman aged 25 to 45 in good health and CMV-seronegative. CDR3s include the opening cysteine and the closing phenylalanine or tryptophan. Fields, in order: D gene, clone size, J gene, V gene, CDR3 protein, CDR3 DNA. The D gene is left open where the match is weak. Part of the rows lack a size; the others show once, few, many or a class for expanded clones.

>NA|few|TRBJ1-2|TRBV7-8
CASSLEGLTRELAYGYTF
TGTGCCAGCAGCTTAGAGGGTCTGACCAGGGAATTGGCGTATGGCTACACCTTC
>NA|NA|TRBJ1-2|TRBV6-1
CASSEWEGGYTF
TGTGCCAGCAGTGAATGGGAGGGTGGCTACACCTTC
>TRBD1|NA|TRBJ2-1|TRBV10-3
CAISDNRDRIYLEQFF
TGTGCCATCAGTGATAACCGGGACAGAATCTATCTTGAGCAGTTCTTC
>NA|NA|TRBJ2-3|TRBV29-1
CSVCTGQSPSTDTQYF
TGCAGCGTGTGTACAGGGCAATCACCTAGCACAGATACGCAGTATTTT
>TRBD1|NA|TRBJ1-2|TRBV7-9
CASSLGDSSNYGYTF
TGTGCCAGCAGCTTAGGGGACAGCAGTAACTATGGCTACACCTTC
>NA|few|TRBJ1-4|TRBV7-9
CASSLSLGGEALERKLFF
TGTGCCAGCAGCTTAAGTCTAGGAGGAGAAGCCCTGGAACGAAAACTGTTTTTT
>TRBD1|NA|TRBJ2-1|TRBV2
CASNLGQGYNEQFF
TGTGCCAGCAACCTGGGACAGGGCTACAATGAGCAGTTCTTC
>NA|few|TRBJ1-4|TRBV28
CASSLTDTNEKLFF
TGTGCCAGCAGCTTGACAGACACTAATGAAAAACTGTTTTTT
>TRBD1|NA|TRBJ2-3|TRBV7-3
CASSLRPGTADTQYF
TGTGCCAGCAGCTTAAGACCCGGGACAGCAGATACGCAGTATTTT
>NA|NA|TRBJ2-1|TRBV2
CASNAGGTFNEQFF
TGTGCCAGCAATGCGGGCGGGACTTTCAATGAGCAGTTCTTC
>NA|NA|TRBJ1-4|TRBV30
CAWSPGEKLFF
TGTGCCTGGAGCCCGGGGGAAAAACTGTTTTTT
>TRBD2|NA|TRBJ2-4|TRBV29-1
CSVVRTSGNIQYF
TGCAGCGTAGTCCGGACTAGCGGAAACATTCAGTACTTC
>NA|NA|TRBJ1-1|TRBV6-5
CASSKFLSNTEAFF
TGTGCCAGCAGTAAATTTCTATCGAACACTGAAGCTTTCTTT
>TRBD1|NA|TRBJ1-3|TRBV5-8
CASRPQGPANTIYF
TGTGCCAGCAGACCACAGGGGCCGGCAAACACCATATATTTT
>NA|NA|TRBJ2-5|TRBV7-8
CASSSGGLSRETQYF
TGTGCCAGCAGCTCCGGGGGGCTATCTCGGGAGACCCAGTACTTC
>NA|NA|TRBJ2-2|TRBV18
CASSPRMQDTGELFF
TGTGCCAGCTCACCCCGAATGCAGGACACCGGGGAGCTGTTTTTT
>NA|NA|TRBJ1-6|TRBV7-9
CASSLGTVNYNSPLHF
TGTGCCAGCAGCTTAGGGACAGTGAACTATAATTCACCCCTCCACTTT
>NA|NA|TRBJ1-3|TRBV28
CASSLSGYGNTIYF
TGTGCCAGCAGTTTATCAGGGTACGGAAACACCATATATTTT
>NA|NA|TRBJ1-2|TRBV28
CASSLSRANYGYTF
TGTGCCAGCAGTTTGTCCCGAGCTAACTATGGCTACACCTTC
>NA|NA|TRBJ2-3|TRBV5-1
CASRLGADTQYF
TGCGCCAGCAGACTGGGCGCAGATACGCAGTATTTT
>TRBD2|NA|TRBJ2-7|TRBV2
CASSNSGLAYEQYF
TGTGCCAGCAGTAATTCGGGACTAGCCTACGAGCAGTACTTC
>NA|few|TRBJ2-5|TRBV5-1
CASSSSFQETQYF
TGCGCCAGCTCCAGTTCATTCCAAGAGACCCAGTACTTC
>TRBD1|NA|TRBJ1-2|TRBV6-6
CASSPGQGHGYTF
TGTGCCAGCAGCCCGGGACAGGGACATGGCTACACCTTC